Listed here are 6 T cell receptor beta chains from one sample, sequenced in a study of T cell responses to AZD1222 COVID-19 vaccine. The data were produced by immunoSEQ multiplex PCR, yet TCRdb's version contains in-frame clones alone and is incomplete. Of 83,000 or so clones listed, about nine tenths are singletons. Sequences were derived from peripheral blood, sampled 28 days after the second AZD1222 dose. These receptors all come from an adult who received the AZD1222 COVID-19 vaccine.

This chain uses TRBV11-2 with TRBJ2-1, with 7 bases lining up with TRBD2. Trimming cost V 5 bases and J 15 bases; bases outside gene matches: 10. Germline V CDR1 and CDR2: SGHAT, FQNNGV. This CDR3 comprises 12 residues. CDR3 DNA: TGTGCCAGCAGCCCATGGGGGGGTCGGCGGTTCTTC. Translated, it gives CASSPWGGRRFF.

This sequence joins TRBV6-4 and TRBJ2-1, with 7 positions matching TRBD2. Germline CDR1 and CDR2: MRHNA and SNTAGT. V lost 4 bases to trimming and J lost 8 bases; unmatched junction nucleotides: 5. The CDR3 loop spans 13 amino acids. The CDR3 region is CASSVAGAYEQFF. CDR3 coding DNA: TGTGCCAGCAGTGTCGCGGGAGCCTATGAGCAGTTCTTC.

This rearrangement joins TRBV28 to TRBJ1-3; D may be TRBD1 (5 bases). Germline CDR1 is MDHEN and CDR2 is SYDVKM. V lost 7 bases and J 3 bases, leaving 13 bases between the germline ends. The CDR3 totals 14 residues. CDR3 coding DNA: TGTGCCAGCAATAATGGGGGAATTGGAAACACCATATATTTT. Its translation is CASNNGGIGNTIYF.

The chain recombines TRBV7-6 with TRBJ2-3; 9 nucleotides match TRBD1. The CDR3 contains 16 residues. The J segment lost 2 bases and the V segment lost 2 bases, leaving 5 bases of the junction unmatched. Germline V gene sequence: CDR1 SGHVS, CDR2 FNYEAQ. CDR3 amino acids: CASSLRTGELTDTQYF. For the CDR3, the DNA is TGTGCCAGCAGCTTACGGACAGGGGAACTCACAGATACGCAGTATTTT.

This chain uses TRBV7-9 with TRBJ1-2, with 8 bases aligning to TRBD1. From germline, CDR1 is SEHNR and CDR2 FQNEAQ (reference sequence). This CDR3 contains 15 residues. V shed 1 base and J 6 bases; nucleotides not matched to a gene: 7. This CDR3 reads CASSLEVVRGHGYTF. The DNA of the CDR3 is TGTGCCAGCAGCTTAGAAGTTGTCAGGGGGCATGGCTACACCTTC.

The V call is TRBV2, the J call TRBJ1-5; no definite D call. Germline CDR1 is SNHLY and CDR2 is FYNNEI. The ends were cut back, 5 bases at V and 4 bases at J, with 12 bases in the middle. The CDR3 extends over 14 amino acids. The CDR3 sequence is CASSKGPLNQPQHF. CDR3 coding DNA: TGTGCCAGCAGTAAAGGACCTCTGAATCAGCCCCAGCATTTT.